Shown below are 28 T cell receptor beta chains from a single sample sequenced in a study of cytomegalovirus exposure and HLA in healthy donors. Method: immunoSEQ multiplex PCR; TCRdb's copy keeps in-frame clones and lacks some. In the table there are about 350,000 clones, approximately 90% of which are singletons. The sequencing sample was made of PBMCs. These receptors all come from a woman aged 25-40 years in good health and CMV-seropositive.

V is TRBV25-1 and J is TRBJ1-1; tentative D call: TRBD1 (6 bases). The CDR3 runs to 14 residues. V was shortened by 6 bases and J by 0 bases, with 11 bases between the two germline ends. The germline gives CDR1 MGHDK, CDR2 SYGVNS. CDR3 loop: CASRRTELNTEAFF. As DNA, the CDR3 is TGTGCCAGCAGGAGGACAGAGCTGAACACTGAAGCTTTCTTT.

The chain couples TRBV19 to TRBJ2-1; TRBD2 agrees at 9 bases. Trimming cost V 5 bases and J 5 bases; bases outside gene matches: 10. This CDR3 comprises 16 residues. The germline V gene has CDR1 LNHDA and CDR2 SQIVND (reference sequence). CDR3 loop: CASSSISGRGNNEQFF. The CDR3 DNA reads as TGTGCCAGTAGTTCTATTAGCGGGAGAGGAAACAATGAGCAGTTCTTC. The whole variable domain, remainder taken from reference TRBV19 and TRBJ2-1, is DGGITQSPKYLFRKEGQNVTLSCEQNLNHDAMYWYRQDPGQGLRLIYYSQIVNDFQKGDIAEGYSVSREKKESFPLTVTSAQKNPTAFYLCASSSISGRGNNEQFFGPGTRLTVL.

This clone was picked up one time. The chain recombines TRBV6-5 with TRBJ1-3; possibly TRBD1 for D (6 bases). CDR1 is MNHEY and CDR2 is SVGAGI in the germline V gene. CDR3 length: 14 amino acids. V dropped 7 bases and J dropped 2 bases, with 12 bases sitting between them. The CDR3 here is CASKNRVPGNTIYF. CDR3 DNA sequence: TGTGCCAGCAAAAACAGGGTTCCTGGAAACACCATATATTTT.

The chain employs TRBV27 and TRBJ2-4, with D possibly matching TRBD2 (6 bases). V lost 0 bases and J lost 8, with 20 bases in between. This CDR3 has 17 amino acids. The V gene's germline CDR1 is MNHEY and CDR2 SMNVEV (reference sequence). The CDR3 region has the DNA TGTGCCAGCAGTTTATCCCCCCGGTCGGGGGTATTGGACATTCAGTACTTC. Translated: CASSLSPRSGVLDIQYF.

The gene calls are TRBV7-8 and TRBJ2-3, with D unclear. This CDR3 spans 14 amino acids. Germline CDR1 reads SGHVS; CDR2 reads FQNEAQ. Trimming cost V 4 bases and J 1 base, with 9 bases left between them. CDR3 sequence: CASSSPGRTDTQYF. CDR3 nucleotides: TGTGCCAGCAGCTCACCAGGACGCACAGATACGCAGTATTTT.

CDR3 amino acids: CASSLRTKSGGAHNEQFF. CDR3 DNA: TGTGCCAGCAGCTTAAGGACTAAAAGCGGGGGGGCCCACAATGAGCAGTTCTTC. This sequence joins TRBV7-9 and TRBJ2-1; 10 bases align to TRBD2. V lost 2 bases and J lost 5; bases outside the gene matches: 12. CDR1 and CDR2 (germline): SEHNR, FQNEAQ (reference sequence). The CDR3 extends over 18 amino acids.

This sequence joins TRBV4-1 and TRBJ2-1; D is unresolved. Germline V gene lookup returns CDR1 MGHRA and CDR2 YSYEKL. The CDR3 has 16 residues. Trimming removed 1 base from V and 4 bases from J, with 14 bases in between. The CDR3 coding sequence is TGCGCCAGCAGCCAAGTAGGGCTAGGCCCTTACAATGAGCAGTTCTTC. Its translation: CASSQVGLGPYNEQFF.

This clone was counted a few times. This chain uses TRBV19 with TRBJ1-1, with 8 bases lining up with TRBD1. Germline loops: CDR1 LNHDA, CDR2 SQIVND (reference sequence). Germline trimming cut 4 bases from V and 5 bases from J; bases unmatched to any gene: 6. The CDR3 spans 14 residues. The CDR3 DNA sequence: TGTGCCAGTAGTACCACAGGGGGAAAGACTGAAGCTTTCTTT. This codes for CASSTTGGKTEAFF. Filled out from reference TRBV19 and TRBJ1-1, the complete variable domain reads DGGITQSPKYLFRKEGQNVTLSCEQNLNHDAMYWYRQDPGQGLRLIYYSQIVNDFQKGDIAEGYSVSREKKESFPLTVTSAQKNPTAFYLCASSTTGGKTEAFFGQGTRLTVV.

The rearrangement joins TRBV2 to TRBJ1-5; no clear D gene. V lost 3 bases and J 4 bases, leaving 7 bases between the germline ends. Germline V gene sequence: CDR1 SNHLY, CDR2 FYNNEI. The CDR3 consists of 13 residues. As DNA, the CDR3 is TGTGCCAGCAGTGATGGATCTAATCAGCCCCAGCATTTT. It is translated as CASSDGSNQPQHF. The whole variable domain, filled in from reference TRBV2 and TRBJ1-5, reads EPEVTQTPSHQVTQMGQEVILRCVPISNHLYFYWYRQILGQKVEFLVSFYNNEISEKSEIFDDQFSVERPDGSNFTLKIRSTKLEDSAMYFCASSDGSNQPQHFGDGTRLSIL.

This clone has just one count. CDR3 nucleotide sequence: TGTGCCAGCAGTCGTAGCGGGCGAGAGACCCAGTACTTC. Translating gives CASSRSGRETQYF. The gene calls are TRBV7-9 and TRBJ2-5; TRBD2 agrees at 7 bases. V was pared by 6 bases and J by 4 bases, with 5 bases of the junction left unmatched. The CDR3 covers 13 residues. Looked up from germline, CDR1 is SEHNR and CDR2 is FQNEAQ (reference sequence).

The chain uses TRBV30 and TRBJ1-2; D remains unclear. In germline, CDR1 is GTSNPN, CDR2 SVGIG (reference sequence). There are 14 residues in the CDR3. V gave up 6 bases and J gave up 0 bases, with 14 bases separating them. The CDR3 here is CACRLLAANYGYTF. In nucleotides, the CDR3 is TGTGCCTGCCGACTGTTGGCGGCTAACTATGGCTACACCTTC.

This chain joins TRBV7-9 and TRBJ2-5; D gene unclear. Germline V lookup: CDR1 SEHNR, CDR2 FQNEAQ (reference sequence). V lost 3 bases and J lost 7, with 6 bases in between. The CDR3 runs to 11 residues. The CDR3 DNA reads TGTGCCAGCAGCTTCCTAGGGACCCAGTACTTC. It translates to CASSFLGTQYF.

The CDR3 region is CASSFLYDRDRFNQPQHF. DNA for the CDR3: TGTGCCAGCAGTTTTCTATATGACAGGGACCGATTCAATCAGCCCCAGCATTTT. This chain connects TRBV6-7 to TRBJ1-5; 7 bases are shared with TRBD1. TRBV6-7 is known as an ORF, though its function is uncertain. The V and J ends lost 4 bases and 3 bases, in that order; junction bases with no gene match: 15. The CDR3 is 18 amino acids.

The chain couples TRBV29-1 to TRBJ2-1; 7 nucleotides line up with TRBD1. The CDR3 is 12 amino acids. V lost 6 bases to trimming and J lost 5 bases; unmatched junction nucleotides: 4. CDR1 is SQVTM and CDR2 is ANQGSEA in the germline V gene. The CDR3 region has the DNA TGCAGCGTACTTACAGGGGACAATGAGCAGTTCTTC. Protein: CSVLTGDNEQFF.

The gene calls are TRBV2 and TRBJ2-1; TRBD2 matches 14 bases. After removal of 10 bases from V and 5 bases from J, the junction contained 7 bases not matched to a gene. Germline V gene sequence: CDR1 SNHLY, CDR2 FYNNEI. This CDR3 comprises 15 residues. The CDR3 loop reads CAIWTSGGPNNEQFF. In DNA form, the CDR3 reads TGTGCCATCTGGACTAGCGGGGGGCCGAACAATGAGCAGTTCTTC.

The V gene is TRBV5-1, the J gene TRBJ2-3; TRBD2 aligns across 7 bases. V lost 0 bases and J lost 2; bases outside the gene matches: 6. The CDR3 extends over 16 amino acids. Germline CDR1 SGHRS, CDR2 YFSETQ. As DNA, the CDR3 is TGCGCCAGCAGCTTGGAGGGTCGGGGGGTCACAGATACGCAGTATTTT. This translates into CASSLEGRGVTDTQYF.

The chain recombines TRBV5-6 with TRBJ1-2; D is perhaps TRBD1 (5 bases). Deletions cut 0 bases from V and 7 bases from J, with 13 bases between. The CDR3 loop spans 14 amino acids. CDR1 and CDR2 from the germline V gene are SGHDT and YYEEEE. The CDR3 loop reads CASSLVYRSGGYTF. The CDR3 DNA reads as TGTGCCAGCAGCTTGGTATACAGGAGTGGTGGCTACACCTTC.

The CDR3 sequence is CASSLGSLSGNTIYF. The CDR3, as DNA: TGTGCCAGCAGCCTCGGCTCCCTCTCTGGAAACACCATATATTTT. The V gene is TRBV6-6, the J gene TRBJ1-3; D is undetermined. Germline CDR1 is MNHNY and CDR2 is SVGAGI (reference sequence). With 6 bases removed from V and 0 bases from J, the gap between germline ends came to 12 bases. This CDR3 is built from 15 residues.

The rearrangement joins TRBV29-1 to TRBJ2-5, with D uncertain. The V and J ends lost 0 bases and 0 bases respectively, with 2 bases between them. CDR1 SQVTM and CDR2 ANQGSEA come from the germline V gene. This CDR3 is 12 amino acids long. CDR3 region: CSVEDYQETQYF. The CDR3 DNA follows: TGCAGCGTTGAAGATTACCAAGAGACCCAGTACTTC.

This clone was seen a single time. The chain has TRBV7-2 and TRBJ1-1; 8 positions agree with TRBD1. CDR3 size: 13 residues. Germline CDR1 is SGHTA and CDR2 is FQGNSA. J was trimmed by 5 bases and V by 3 bases; bases with no gene match: 2. The CDR3 here is CASSFRGRTEAFF. CDR3 DNA sequence: TGTGCCAGCAGCTTCAGGGGGCGGACTGAAGCTTTCTTT.

This chain links TRBV21-1 with TRBJ1-2. TRBV21-1 constitutes a pseudogene. CDR3 length: 14 amino acids. The CDR3 DNA follows: TGTGCCAGCAGCAACCTCCGGGGCTCCTATGGCTACACCTTC. As protein: CASSNLRGSYGYTF.

The J gene is TRBJ2-5, the V gene TRBV7-5; the table gives TRBD2 as D, unverified against the DNA. TRBV7-5 is shown as a pseudogene. CDR3 length: 17 amino acids. The CDR3 DNA reads TGTGCCAGAAGCTTCGGCGGTAGCGGGAGTTCCCAAGAGACCCAGTACTTC. This gives the protein CARSFGGSGSSQETQYF.

This chain uses TRBV5-1 with TRBJ2-7, with TRBD1 identical over 7 bases. Germline CDR1 reads SGHRS; CDR2 reads YFSETQ. There are 15 residues in the CDR3. J was trimmed by 2 bases and V by 0 bases; bases with no gene match: 5. As DNA, the CDR3 is TGCGCCAGCAGCTTGGATCGGGACAGAACCTACGAGCAGTACTTC. It codes for CASSLDRDRTYEQYF.

The chain uses TRBV6-5 and TRBJ1-2, with 7 nucleotides matching TRBD1. Germline values: CDR1 MNHEY, CDR2 SVGAGI. The CDR3 extends over 13 amino acids. J lost 4 bases, V lost 2 bases, and 1 base had no gene match. The CDR3 coding sequence is TGTGCCAGCAGTTACCAGGGGGTCTATGGCTACACCTTC. It translates to CASSYQGVYGYTF.

The gene calls are TRBV5-6 and TRBJ1-2; 8 bases are a match to TRBD1. This CDR3 contains 16 residues. V was clipped by 0 bases and J by 0 bases; unmatched bases: 4. The germline V gene has CDR1 SGHDT and CDR2 YYEEEE. As DNA, the CDR3 is TGTGCCAGCAGCTTGGCACGGACAGGGTCTAACTATGGCTACACCTTC. Protein: CASSLARTGSNYGYTF.

The chain has TRBV29-1 and TRBJ2-7, with 12 bases aligning to TRBD1. This CDR3 spans 14 amino acids. CDR1 is SQVTM and CDR2 is ANQGSEA in the germline V gene. V shed 6 bases, J shed 5 bases, and the junction held 8 bases outside the gene matches. This CDR3 reads CSVGGTGGHHEQYF. The CDR3 nucleotides read TGCAGCGTGGGGGGGACAGGGGGCCACCACGAGCAGTACTTC.

A single count supports this clone. V is TRBV29-1 and J is TRBJ2-3; weak D call: TRBD2 (5 bases). Germline lookup yields CDR1 SQVTM and CDR2 ANQGSEA. CDR3 length: 14 amino acids. Trimming shortened V by 1 base and J by 1 base, and 9 bases separated the two germline ends. This chain's CDR3 is CSVEGTVGTDTQYF. The CDR3 bases are TGCAGCGTTGAAGGGACTGTGGGCACAGATACGCAGTATTTT.

This clone was picked up one time. The chain uses TRBV7-9 and TRBJ2-7, with 8 bases lining up with TRBD1. Germline V gene data show CDR1 as SEHNR and CDR2 as FQNEAQ (reference sequence). This CDR3 region has 14 residues. V shed 3 bases and J 4 bases; nucleotides not matched to a gene: 5. CDR3 loop: CASSFRTGFYEQYF. The CDR3 DNA follows: TGTGCCAGCAGCTTCCGGACAGGGTTTTACGAGCAGTACTTC.